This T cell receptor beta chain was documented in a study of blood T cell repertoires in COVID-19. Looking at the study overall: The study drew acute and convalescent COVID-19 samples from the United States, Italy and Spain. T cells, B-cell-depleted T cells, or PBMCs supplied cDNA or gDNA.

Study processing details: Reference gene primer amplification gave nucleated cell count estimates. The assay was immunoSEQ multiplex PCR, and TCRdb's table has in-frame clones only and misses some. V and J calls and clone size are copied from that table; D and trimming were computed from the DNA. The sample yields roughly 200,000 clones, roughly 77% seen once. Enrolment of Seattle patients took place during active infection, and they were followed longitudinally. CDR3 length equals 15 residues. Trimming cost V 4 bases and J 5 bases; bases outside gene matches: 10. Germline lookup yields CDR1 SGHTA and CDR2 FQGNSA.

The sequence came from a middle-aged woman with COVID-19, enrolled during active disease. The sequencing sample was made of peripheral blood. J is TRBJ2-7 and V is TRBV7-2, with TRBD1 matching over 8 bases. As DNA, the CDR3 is TGTGCCAGCAGCTCGCCCTCAGGGGGCAGGAACGAGCAGTACTTC. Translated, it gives CASSSPSGGRNEQYF.